This T cell receptor (beta chain) is from a study of cytomegalovirus exposure and HLA in healthy donors. Points from the study as a whole: Indistinguishability led to the exclusion of some V segments, TRBV6-2 and TRBV6-3 included.

As to this clone: Antigen: not known.

The CDR3 is 14 residues long. Trimming at V came to 1 base and at J to 11 bases, leaving 8 bases not matched to a gene. The V gene's germline CDR1 is SGHTA and CDR2 FQGNSA. 60 Vbeta and 13 Jbeta primers were used in PCR. Assay: immunoSEQ multiplex PCR; the TCRdb copy retains only in-frame clones and omits some. This sample has 150,000 to 200,000 clones, with roughly 60% found just once. Material: PBMCs. The chain recombines TRBV7-2 with TRBJ2-5; 9 nucleotides match TRBD1. This clonotype was obtained from a man in his forties or fifties in good health and CMV-seronegative. This chain's CDR3 is CASSLGSDRGSQYF. The CDR3 DNA sequence: TGTGCCAGCAGCTTAGGTTCGGACAGGGGATCGCAGTACTTC. Using reference TRBV7-2 and TRBJ2-5 for the parts outside the CDR3, the full variable domain is GAGVSQSPSNKVTEKGKDVELRCDPISGHTALYWYRQSLGQGLEFLIYFQGNSAPDKSGLPSDRFSAERTGGSVSTLTIQRTQQEDSAVYLCASSLGSDRGSQYFGPGTRLLVL.